Sequencing of this T cell receptor (beta chain) was carried out in a study of T-cell reconstitution after alpha-beta-depleted transplantation in children. Preparation of the TCRbeta library involved a method that used unique molecular identifiers. TCRdb processed the PCR reads anew with MiXCR; each CDR3 protein has one entry. The sample has 150,000 to 250,000 distinct CDR3 sequences; about 6% are singletons. This clonotype was recorded at least ten times. Its antigen is not known. The study, taken as a whole, reports: Surviving recipient cells, namely T cells and thymic progenitors, were the source of high day-60 TCRbeta diversity in some patients. Several hundred expanded graft clones reportedly supplied alpha-beta T cells about two months after transplant. Among T cells one year after transplant, newly produced cells accounted for most counts and diversity.

Trimming removed 6 bases from V and 6 bases from J; junction bases left unmatched: 5. The CDR3 length is 12 residues. Germline assignment: CDR1 DFQATT and CDR2 SNEGSKA (reference sequence). This sequence was found in a girl younger than two with combined immunodeficiency, due to receive a stem cell transplant. This chain joins TRBV20-1 and TRBJ2-1; 7 nucleotides line up with TRBD1. Specimen: PBMCs, collected before TCRalphabeta/CD19-depleted stem cell transplant. CDR3 bases: TGCAGTGCCACGGACAGGCCCAATGAGCAGTTCTTC. It encodes CSATDRPNEQFF.